The next 31 T cell receptor beta chains were all read from a single sample in a study of PD-1 blockade in classical Hodgkin lymphoma. Sequenced by immunoSEQ multiplex PCR; TCRdb stores in-frame clones only, minus some. The sample lists 46,000 or so clones, more than 70% occurring once. Every single patient, without exception, relapsed after autologous stem cell transplantation, and brentuximab vedotin exposure varied. Sequencing was performed on peripheral blood mononuclear cells (PBMCs), taken at baseline. The receptors here all came from a human donor with classical Hodgkin lymphoma.

The CDR3 DNA sequence: TGCGCCAGCAGCCAAGATCTCGGTTTCTCACGGGGGACAGGTAGGAATGAGCAGTTCTTC. This gives the protein CASSQDLGFSRGTGRNEQFF. The chain couples TRBV4-1 to TRBJ2-1; 8 bases map to TRBD1. CDR1 is MGHRA and CDR2 is YSYEKL in the germline V gene. The CDR3 consists of 20 residues. Trimming at V came to 0 bases and at J to 7 bases, leaving 20 bases not matched to a gene.

The chain is built from TRBV2 and TRBJ1-1, with 7 bases that match TRBD1. This CDR3 is 17 amino acids long. J lost 1 base, V lost 5 bases, and 13 bases had no gene match. The germline V gene has CDR1 SNHLY and CDR2 FYNNEI. CDR3 DNA sequence: TGTGCCAGCAGTCCACCGGGGGCAGGGGGAAGGAACACTGAAGCTTTCTTT. This codes for CASSPPGAGGRNTEAFF.

A few counts support this clone. This sequence joins TRBV6-4 and TRBJ2-6; D not resolved. The V gene's germline CDR1 is MRHNA and CDR2 SNTAGT. Trimming left V 2 bases short and J 0 bases short, with 8 bases between. The CDR3 contains 16 residues. The CDR3, as DNA: TGTGCCAGCAGTGACCGTTTGGACTCTGGGGCCAACGTCCTGACTTTC. This encodes CASSDRLDSGANVLTF.

The chain is built from TRBV4-1 and TRBJ2-2; 11 nucleotides align to TRBD2. The CDR3 covers 19 residues. V was clipped by 0 bases and J by 4 bases; unmatched bases: 10. CDR1 is MGHRA, CDR2 YSYEKL, per germline. CDR3 sequence (DNA): TGCGCCAGCAGCCAAGATGCCTTTCCTAGCGGGGGGCCCACCGGGGAGCTGTTTTTT. As protein: CASSQDAFPSGGPTGELFF.

This rearrangement joins TRBV9 to TRBJ2-5; the match to TRBD2 covers 14 bases. The CDR3 covers 17 residues. The V gene end was trimmed by 0 bases and the J gene end by 1 base; junction bases not matched to a gene: 2. Germline V gene lookup returns CDR1 SGDLS and CDR2 YYNGEE. The CDR3 spells CASSVVGLAGGQETQYF. The CDR3 DNA sequence: TGTGCCAGCAGCGTAGTAGGACTAGCGGGGGGCCAAGAGACCCAGTACTTC.

The chain joins TRBV2 to TRBJ2-3; TRBD2 matches 9 bases. From germline, CDR1 is SNHLY and CDR2 FYNNEI. V shed 4 bases and J 5 bases; nucleotides not matched to a gene: 10. This CDR3 has 16 amino acids. DNA of the CDR3: TGTGCCAGCAGTGCCCAGACTAGCGGAGTGGGAGATACGCAGTATTTT. This translates into CASSAQTSGVGDTQYF.

Note on this clone: This specimen includes other DNA sequences encoding the same CDR3. This chain joins TRBV19 and TRBJ2-3; D may match TRBD1 or TRBD2 (5 bases each). CDR1 is LNHDA, CDR2 SQIVND, per germline (reference sequence). The CDR3 has 11 amino acids. V was pared by 1 base and J by 9 bases, with 5 bases between. CDR3 in DNA: TGTGCCAGTAGTATAGGGGACACGCAGTATTTT. Translated, it gives CASSIGDTQYF.

This chain uses TRBV11-2 with TRBJ1-2; D uncertain. Germline V lookup: CDR1 SGHAT, CDR2 FQNNGV. V lost 0 bases and J lost 4, with 12 bases in between. CDR3 length: 15 residues. The CDR3 sequence: CASSLDRRERYGYTF. CDR3 DNA sequence: TGTGCCAGCAGCTTAGATCGGCGGGAACGCTATGGCTACACCTTC.

The gene calls are TRBV7-8 and TRBJ2-7; possibly TRBD2 for D (6 bases). CDR1 and CDR2 from the germline V gene are SGHVS and FQNEAQ. V lost 3 bases and J 6 bases, leaving 15 bases between the germline ends. CDR3 length equals 14 residues. The CDR3 DNA reads as TGTGCCAGCAGCTTCCTGGGGGACTCGCTCGAGCAGTACTTC. Translated, it gives CASSFLGDSLEQYF.

This chain joins TRBV27 and TRBJ2-7, with D possibly matching TRBD2 (6 bases). The CDR3 runs to 14 residues. Germline V lookup: CDR1 MNHEY, CDR2 SMNVEV (reference sequence). The ends were cut back, 3 bases at V and 6 bases at J, with 15 bases in the middle. The CDR3 loop reads CASSFELASVEQYF. CDR3 nucleotide sequence: TGTGCCAGCAGTTTTGAACTAGCTTCCGTCGAGCAGTACTTC.

The V call is TRBV10-3, the J call TRBJ1-1; D call uncertain. V was trimmed by 0 bases and J by 4 bases, leaving 12 bases between them. The CDR3 extends over 15 amino acids. Germline V CDR1 and CDR2: ENHRY, SYGVKD. CDR3 amino acids: CAISESGSFGTEAFF. The CDR3 DNA sequence: TGTGCCATCAGTGAGTCAGGGTCCTTCGGCACTGAAGCTTTCTTT.

The CDR3 nucleotides read TGTGCCAGCAGCGTTGATATGTGGCGGGGCGGCTACACCTTC. This gives the protein CASSVDMWRGGYTF. The chain links TRBV9 to TRBJ1-2, with a tentative D call TRBD1 (5 bases). The CDR3 covers 14 residues. V was trimmed by 2 bases and J by 8 bases, leaving 16 bases between them. Per the germline V gene, CDR1 is SGDLS and CDR2 is YYNGEE. The full variable domain, rest sourced from reference TRBV9 and TRBJ1-2, is DSGVTQTPKHLITATGQRVTLRCSPRSGDLSVYWYQQSLDQGLQFLIQYYNGEERAKGNILERFSAQQFPDLHSELNLSSLELGDSALYFCASSVDMWRGGYTFGSGTRLTVV.

The chain combines TRBV7-9 with TRBJ1-4; tentatively, D is TRBD1 (6 bases). Trimming stripped 5 bases from V and 5 bases from J, with 18 bases between. CDR1 is SEHNR and CDR2 is FQNEAQ in the germline V gene (reference sequence). The CDR3 loop spans 16 amino acids. CDR3 DNA sequence: TGTGCCAGCAGCCACCCACGGGGGGGGCCGAATGAAAAACTGTTTTTT. Protein product: CASSHPRGGPNEKLFF.

The J gene is TRBJ1-2, the V gene TRBV7-3, with D possibly matching TRBD1 (6 bases). With 0 bases removed from V and 3 bases from J, the gap between germline ends came to 11 bases. Germline CDR1 SGHTA, CDR2 FQGTGA. The CDR3 is 15 residues long. The CDR3 DNA reads TGTGCCAGCAGCTTAACCGGGCAGGGGCACTATGGCTACACCTTC. This translates into CASSLTGQGHYGYTF.

The chain carries TRBV7-6 and TRBJ2-6; D is unresolved. The CDR3 totals 16 residues. The germline V and J ends were trimmed by 2 bases and 0 bases, with 8 bases remaining between them. The germline CDR1 and CDR2 sequences are SGHVS and FNYEAQ. DNA of the CDR3: TGTGCCAGCAGCTTATTTACAGTCTCTGGGGCCAACGTCCTGACTTTC. This encodes CASSLFTVSGANVLTF.

The chain links TRBV11-2 to TRBJ1-1; possible D gene TRBD1, 6 bases. The V end was cut by 5 bases, the J end by 3 bases, with 16 bases between. In germline, CDR1 is SGHAT, CDR2 FQNNGV. The CDR3 totals 15 residues. CDR3 residues: CASSPSGTPYTEAFF. CDR3 nucleotide sequence: TGTGCCAGCAGCCCTAGCGGGACACCATACACTGAAGCTTTCTTT.

The rearrangement links TRBV4-1 to TRBJ2-1, with 8 positions matching TRBD2. CDR1 is MGHRA and CDR2 is YSYEKL in the germline V gene. CDR3 length: 17 residues. The V segment lost 0 bases and the J segment 7 bases; nucleotides outside the gene matches: 11. The CDR3 sequence is CASSQDGVGTSWNEQFF. DNA for the CDR3: TGCGCCAGCAGCCAAGATGGCGTGGGGACTAGTTGGAATGAGCAGTTCTTC.

The genes are TRBV4-3 and TRBJ1-4; unclear D gene. V dropped 4 bases and J dropped 0 bases, with 6 bases sitting between them. The CDR3 runs to 14 residues. Germline V lookup: CDR1 LGHNA, CDR2 YSLEER. CDR3 in amino acids: CASSPSPTNEKLFF. As DNA, the CDR3 is TGCGCCAGCAGCCCAAGCCCAACTAATGAAAAACTGTTTTTT.

CDR3 residues: CASSLVSNQPQHF. The CDR3 nucleotides are TGTGCCAGTAGTCTCGTGAGCAATCAGCCCCAGCATTTT. The chain carries TRBV19 and TRBJ1-5; D unclear. V shed 5 bases and J shed 1 base, with 6 bases lying between them. Germline-derived CDR1 and CDR2 are LNHDA and SQIVND (reference sequence). The CDR3 covers 13 residues.

The DNA for the CDR3 is TGTGCCAGCAGCGGGCCGTCGGGGAGTGGCTACACCTTC. It yields the protein CASSGPSGSGYTF. The chain recombines TRBV9 with TRBJ1-2; D is ambiguous. Germline CDR1 and CDR2: SGDLS and YYNGEE. The CDR3 is 13 amino acids. V shed 3 bases and J shed 7 bases, with 13 bases lying between them.

The chain is built from TRBV4-1 and TRBJ2-7; 9 bases map to TRBD1. The CDR3 runs 14 residues. With 2 bases clipped from V and 8 bases from J, the junction kept 7 bases outside the gene matches. CDR1 MGHRA and CDR2 YSYEKL come from the germline V gene. CDR3 in amino acids: CASSQRGQGVKQYF. As DNA, the CDR3 is TGCGCCAGCAGCCAAAGGGGACAGGGAGTCAAGCAGTACTTC.

This chain connects TRBV14 to TRBJ2-7; TRBD2 aligns across 10 bases. The ends lost 4 bases at V and 2 bases at J; junction bases unmatched: 14. Germline V gene sequence: CDR1 SGHDN, CDR2 FVKESK. The CDR3 has 18 amino acids. For the CDR3, the DNA is TGTGCCAGCAGCCCGCGACTAGCGGGCGTATTTTCTCCCTACGAGCAGTACTTC. Its translation: CASSPRLAGVFSPYEQYF.

The CDR3 sequence: CATVAGGLYNEQFF. CDR3 coding DNA: TGTGCCACCGTAGCGGGAGGACTCTACAATGAGCAGTTCTTC. This rearrangement joins TRBV27 to TRBJ2-1; 10 bases agree with TRBD2. Germline CDR1 and CDR2: MNHEY and SMNVEV (reference sequence). The CDR3 is 14 residues long. V shed 10 bases, J shed 3 bases, and the junction held 6 bases outside the gene matches.

The genes are TRBV9 and TRBJ2-2; 8 positions agree with TRBD1. The CDR3 has 19 amino acids. Looked up from germline, CDR1 is SGDLS and CDR2 is YYNGEE. The V segment lost 0 bases and the J segment 1 base; nucleotides outside the gene matches: 11. The DNA of the CDR3 is TGTGCCAGCAGCGTAGGAGGACAGGGACTGAAAATGAACACCGGGGAGCTGTTTTTT. Translating gives CASSVGGQGLKMNTGELFF.

The V call is TRBV9, the J call TRBJ2-1; TRBD2 might be the D (6 bases). This CDR3 has 16 amino acids. Trimming removed 0 bases at V and 7 bases at J, with 17 bases between. The germline gives CDR1 SGDLS, CDR2 YYNGEE. The CDR3 DNA reads as TGTGCCAGCAGCGTAGTTGCGGGGTTAACGCCAAATGAGCAGTTCTTC. This encodes CASSVVAGLTPNEQFF.

The chain is built from TRBV7-9 and TRBJ1-2; a possible D gene is TRBD1 (6 bases). Per germline, CDR1 SEHNR and CDR2 FQNEAQ (reference sequence). V lost 5 bases and J 2 bases, leaving 18 bases between the germline ends. This CDR3 comprises 16 residues. In DNA, the CDR3 is TGTGCCAGCAGCCTAACCCCGAGGACAGCGAACTATGGCTACACCTTC. As protein: CASSLTPRTANYGYTF. Drawing the rest from reference TRBV7-9 and TRBJ1-2, the complete variable domain is DTGVSQNPRHKITKRGQNVTFRCDPISEHNRLYWYRQTLGQGPEFLTYFQNEAQLEKSRLLSDRFSAERPKGSFSTLEIQRTEQGDSAMYLCASSLTPRTANYGYTFGSGTRLTVV.

The CDR3 is CASRKPGRELEQYF. The CDR3 DNA follows: TGTGCCAGCAGAAAGCCGGGACGGGAGTTGGAGCAGTACTTC. The chain carries TRBV5-8 and TRBJ2-7; tentatively, D is TRBD2 (6 bases). Trimming shortened V by 5 bases and J by 7 bases, and 19 bases separated the two germline ends. The CDR3 runs 14 residues. Germline CDR1 SGHTS, CDR2 YDEGEE.

This rearrangement joins TRBV5-1 to TRBJ2-5; D is uncertain. Germline V gene lookup returns CDR1 SGHRS and CDR2 YFSETQ. Trimming cost V 0 bases and J 5 bases, with 5 bases left between them. The CDR3 spans 12 residues. CDR3 sequence: CASSLGLETQYF. CDR3 sequence (DNA): TGCGCCAGCAGCTTGGGTTTGGAGACCCAGTACTTC.

V is TRBV5-1 and J is TRBJ2-7; 7 positions agree with TRBD1. Germline V lookup: CDR1 SGHRS, CDR2 YFSETQ. The CDR3 extends over 13 amino acids. V trimming: 4 bases; J trimming: 5 bases; junction bases outside the gene matches: 6. The CDR3 nucleotides read TGCGCCAGCAGCCCGACAGGGCTGAACGAGCAGTACTTC. Translation gives CASSPTGLNEQYF.

The gene calls are TRBV19 and TRBJ1-1, with D possibly matching TRBD1 (5 bases). Deletions cut 3 bases from V and 4 bases from J, with 12 bases between. The CDR3 spans 14 residues. The germline gives CDR1 LNHDA, CDR2 SQIVND (reference sequence). The CDR3 nucleotides read TGTGCCAGTAGTATGGGGTGGGGGACCACTGAAGCTTTCTTT. Its protein product is CASSMGWGTTEAFF.

The rearrangement uses TRBV7-9 and TRBJ2-7; 8 bases map to TRBD2. There are 14 residues in the CDR3. The germline V gene has CDR1 SEHNR and CDR2 FQNEAQ (reference sequence). Losses at the gene ends were 2 bases for V and 3 bases for J; bases not matched to a gene: 3. Here the CDR3 DNA reads TGTGCCAGCAGCTTAATTCGGGAGGGCTACGAGCAGTACTTC. Translated: CASSLIREGYEQYF.